This T cell receptor (beta chain) was sequenced during a study of CD8 T cells in ankylosing spondylitis. A single record per CDR3 protein comes from TCRdb applying MiXCR to the 5' RACE reads. The data contain about 250,000 distinct CDR3 sequences, 30% to 40% of them seen just once; the ten biggest clones take up about 4.2%. Trimming removed 5 bases at V and 5 bases at J, with 12 bases between. The CDR3 has 13 amino acids. Note on this clonotype: Its antigen is not known.

Points from the study as a whole: For ankylosing spondylitis blood, a TCR beta motif of under 10 highly homologous variants appeared characteristic. Disease-linked clones reportedly showed significant enrichment in matched ankylosing spondylitis synovial fluid.

This receptor was identified in a male donor with ankylosing spondylitis or in good health (not recorded which). The specimen sequenced was blood, either unsorted or a sorted T cell fraction (not recorded which). The rearrangement uses TRBV12-3 or TRBV12-4 and TRBJ1-1; D is uncertain. Here the CDR3 DNA reads TGTGCCAGCAGTCTACAAAGGAATACTGAAGCTTTCTTT. Its protein product is CASSLQRNTEAFF.